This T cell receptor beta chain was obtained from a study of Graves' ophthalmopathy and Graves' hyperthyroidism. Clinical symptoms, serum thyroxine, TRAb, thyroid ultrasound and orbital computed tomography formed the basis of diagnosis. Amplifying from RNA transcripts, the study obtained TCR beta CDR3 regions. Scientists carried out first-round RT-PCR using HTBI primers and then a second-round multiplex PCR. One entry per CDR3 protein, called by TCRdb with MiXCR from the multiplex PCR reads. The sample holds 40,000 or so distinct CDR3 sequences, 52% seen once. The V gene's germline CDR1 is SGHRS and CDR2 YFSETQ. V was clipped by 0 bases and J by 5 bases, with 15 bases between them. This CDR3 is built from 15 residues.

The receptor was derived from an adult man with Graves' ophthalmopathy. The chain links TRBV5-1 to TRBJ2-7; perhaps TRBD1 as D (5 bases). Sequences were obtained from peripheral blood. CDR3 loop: CASSLGGSGANEQYF. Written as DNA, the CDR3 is TGCGCCAGCAGCTTGGGAGGATCTGGGGCCAACGAGCAGTACTTC. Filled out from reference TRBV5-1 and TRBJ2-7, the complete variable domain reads KAGVTQTPRYLIKTRGQQVTLSCSPISGHRSVSWYQQTPGQGLQFLFEYFSETQRNKGNFPGRFSGRQFSNSRSEMNVSTLELGDSALYLCASSLGGSGANEQYFGPGTRLTVT.